These 9 T cell receptor beta chains originate from one sample sequenced in a study of T cell responses to AZD1222 COVID-19 vaccine. Produced via immunoSEQ multiplex PCR; TCRdb's table is partial and in-frame only. Here the sample spans about 190,000 clones, 85% to 95% being singletons. The sample consisted of peripheral blood, taken on day 0 of AZD1222 vaccination. These receptors originate from an adult in good health.

This clone was counted a single time. The rearrangement joins TRBV11-3 to TRBJ2-7; no firm D call. V dropped 3 bases and J dropped 6 bases, with 12 bases sitting between them. Germline lookup yields CDR1 SGHNT and CDR2 YENEEA. The CDR3 runs to 13 residues. CDR3 DNA sequence: TGTGCCAGCAGCTTTGGTAGCAGTGGCGAGCAGTACTTC. It codes for CASSFGSSGEQYF.

CDR3 nucleotides: TGCGCCAGCAGTTCGGGACAGGGGGACTCTGGGGCCAACGTCCTGACTTTC. Encoded protein: CASSSGQGDSGANVLTF. The chain is built from TRBV5-1 and TRBJ2-6, with TRBD1 matching 11 bases. After removal of 5 bases from V and 0 bases from J, the junction contained 4 bases not matched to a gene. CDR3 size: 17 residues. Germline CDR1 reads SGHRS; CDR2 reads YFSETQ.

The chain employs TRBV6-2 or TRBV6-3 and TRBJ2-3, with 8 bases that match TRBD2. The CDR3 extends over 15 amino acids. The germline V gene has CDR1 MNHEY and CDR2 SVGEGT. Trimming removed 5 bases from V and 1 base from J; junction bases left unmatched: 5. The CDR3 reads CASSEAGGGTDTQYF. Written as DNA, the CDR3 is TGTGCCAGCAGTGAGGCGGGGGGCGGCACAGATACGCAGTATTTT.

The V gene is TRBV6-5, the J gene TRBJ2-1; TRBD2 matches 8 bases. This CDR3 is built from 15 residues. The germline CDR1 and CDR2 sequences are MNHEY and SVGAGI. Trimming took 6 bases from V and 6 from J; bases not matched to a gene: 10. Written as DNA, the CDR3 is TGTGCCAGCAGCTACGGGGGGGGCTTGAGCAATGAGCAGTTCTTC. Translating it yields CASSYGGGLSNEQFF.

The V call is TRBV5-8, the J call TRBJ1-2; no reliable D call. The CDR3 has 15 residues. Per the germline V gene, CDR1 is SGHTS and CDR2 is YDEGEE. Trimming stripped 4 bases from V and 4 bases from J, with 17 bases between. CDR3 residues: CASSRHRGNGYGYTF. The CDR3 DNA is TGTGCCAGCAGCCGACACCGGGGAAACGGCTATGGCTACACCTTC.

This clone has a handful of counts. The chain is built from TRBV27 and TRBJ2-4; D is uncertain. Germline CDR1 MNHEY, CDR2 SMNVEV (reference sequence). V dropped 3 bases and J dropped 3 bases, with 6 bases sitting between them. The CDR3 contains 13 residues. CDR3 nucleotide sequence: TGTGCCAGCAGTTTTAACGGCAAAAACATTCAGTACTTC. This codes for CASSFNGKNIQYF.

In this sample, this clone turned up once. The V gene is TRBV6-2 or TRBV6-3, the J gene TRBJ2-2; the D call may be TRBD1 or TRBD2 (6 bases each). The CDR3 runs to 17 residues. Germline V gene data show CDR1 as MNHEY and CDR2 as SVGEGT. V lost 2 bases to trimming and J lost 2 bases, with 15 bases between them. CDR3 sequence: CASSYGGLARNTGELFF. Here the CDR3 DNA reads TGTGCCAGCAGTTACGGGGGGCTAGCGAGAAACACCGGGGAGCTGTTTTTT.

The chain carries TRBV20-1 and TRBJ1-2; the D gene is possibly TRBD1 (6 bases). The CDR3 contains 14 residues. V was clipped by 3 bases and J by 2 bases, with 13 bases between them. CDR1 is DFQATT and CDR2 is SNEGSKA in the germline V gene (reference sequence). The CDR3, as DNA: TGCAGTGCTAGTGGGGCGCAGGGGAACTATGGCTACACCTTC. Amino acids: CSASGAQGNYGYTF.

The V and J genes are TRBV6-6 and TRBJ2-1; no firm D call. Looked up from germline, CDR1 is MNHNY and CDR2 is SVGAGI (reference sequence). The CDR3 has 13 amino acids. The V end was cut by 0 bases, the J end by 6 bases, with 6 bases between. The CDR3 loop is CASSYSTTNEQFF. CDR3 DNA sequence: TGTGCCAGCAGTTACTCGACCACCAATGAGCAGTTCTTC.